This T cell receptor beta chain originates from a study of immune evolution from preneoplasia to lung adenocarcinoma. Study-level findings and limits: Later-stage lesions appeared to have more T cells, more diversity, less clonality.

Method: immunoSEQ multiplex PCR; TCRdb's copy keeps in-frame clones and lacks some. The sample lists approximately 5,300 clones, around 79% occurring once. CDR1 and CDR2 from the germline V gene are MDHEN and SYDVKM. V lost 5 bases and J lost 2, with 18 bases in between. The CDR3 runs 16 residues. This clone has only a few counts. The antigen is undetermined. The rearrangement joins TRBV28 to TRBJ1-2; perhaps TRBD1 as D (6 bases). This TCR was sampled from a person aged 55-80 years with lung adenocarcinoma. Specimen: FFPE adjacent normal lung tissue. The CDR3 reads CASSPLSPGQNYGYTF. The CDR3, as DNA: TGTGCCAGCAGTCCGCTTAGTCCAGGACAGAACTATGGCTACACCTTC.